Below are 25 T cell receptor beta chains sequenced from a single sample in a study of CD8 T cells in ankylosing spondylitis. General study results and limits: Among TCR beta sequences, a motif of eight or nine highly homologous variants appeared characteristic of ankylosing spondylitis blood.

TCRdb re-called the 5' RACE reads through MiXCR, storing one row per CDR3 protein. Of under 550,000 distinct CDR3 sequences in the sample, 26% were seen once. Their antigens are not known. Sequenced input: blood, either unsorted or a sorted T cell fraction (not recorded which). The receptors originated from a male donor with ankylosing spondylitis.

This clonotype was observed a few times. The V and J genes are TRBV11-2 and TRBJ2-1; D might be TRBD1 or TRBD2, each matching 5 bases. Germline CDR1 and CDR2: SGHAT and FQNNGV. V was cut by 2 bases and J by 8 bases, with 10 bases left in between. There are 13 residues in the CDR3. The CDR3 sequence is CASSLPRGDEQFF. For the CDR3, the DNA is TGTGCCAGCAGCTTACCTAGAGGGGATGAGCAGTTCTTC. Using reference TRBV11-2 and TRBJ2-1 for the parts outside the CDR3, the full variable domain is EAGVAQSPRYKIIEKRQSVAFWCNPISGHATLYWYQQILGQGPKLLIQFQNNGVVDDSQLPKDRFSAERLKGVDSTLKIQPAKLEDSAVYLCASSLPRGDEQFFGPGTRLTVL.

This clonotype was found a few times. The gene calls are TRBV9 and TRBJ1-2; the match to TRBD1 covers 7 bases. The CDR3 has 13 amino acids. Trimming cost V 3 bases and J 7 bases; bases outside gene matches: 6. CDR1 is SGDLS and CDR2 is YYNGEE in the germline V gene. CDR3 residues: CASSATGEGGYTF. CDR3 nucleotides: TGTGCCAGCAGCGCCACAGGGGAGGGTGGCTACACCTTC.

The chain links TRBV20-1 to TRBJ2-5, with D possibly being TRBD1 (5 bases). CDR3 length: 13 amino acids. Germline CDR1 is DFQATT and CDR2 is SNEGSKA (reference sequence). Trimming pared 0 bases from V and 3 bases from J, leaving 8 bases between. The DNA of the CDR3 is TGCAGTGCTAGAGATGCAGGGAAAGAGACCCAGTACTTC. This codes for CSARDAGKETQYF.

The V call is TRBV29-1, the J call TRBJ2-2; D ambiguous. The CDR3 is 12 residues long. Germline CDR1 is SQVTM and CDR2 is ANQGSEA. V was pared by 3 bases and J by 1 base, with 3 bases between. CDR3: CSVDRNTGELFF. DNA for the CDR3: TGCAGCGTTGACCGGAACACCGGGGAGCTGTTTTTT.

The CDR3 DNA reads as TGTGCCAGCAGCTTAGTGGGGGCAGGTCGCGAAAAACTGTTTTTT. This codes for CASSLVGAGREKLFF. This rearrangement joins TRBV7-2 to TRBJ1-4; D perhaps matches TRBD1 (6 bases). The CDR3 consists of 15 residues. The V gene lost 1 base and the J gene lost 8 bases, with 14 bases spanning the gap. Germline V CDR1 and CDR2: SGHTA, FQGNSA.

This clonotype has a handful of counts. V is TRBV11-2 and J is TRBJ2-1, with TRBD1 as a possible D gene (6 bases). This CDR3 region has 16 residues. V lost 5 bases and J lost 4, with 18 bases in between. Looked up from germline, CDR1 is SGHAT and CDR2 is FQNNGV. Here the CDR3 DNA reads TGTGCCAGCAGCCGAAAGGCTTGGACAGAGTACAATGAGCAGTTCTTC. This translates into CASSRKAWTEYNEQFF.

The chain carries TRBV2 and TRBJ2-7, with 7 nucleotides matching TRBD2. Trimming took 3 bases from V and 0 from J; bases not matched to a gene: 2. This CDR3 comprises 14 residues. Germline V gene data show CDR1 as SNHLY and CDR2 as FYNNEI. The CDR3 reads CASSDASGSYEQYF. CDR3 sequence (DNA): TGTGCCAGCAGTGACGCTAGCGGCTCCTACGAGCAGTACTTC.

The chain links TRBV12-3 or TRBV12-4 to TRBJ2-1; D is uncertain. This CDR3 region has 13 residues. Trimming took off 2 bases at V and 10 bases at J, with 12 bases between the two ends. CDR3 coding DNA: TGTGCCAGCAGTTTACAATGGCGGACCGAGCAGTTCTTC. Translating it yields CASSLQWRTEQFF.

This clonotype has only a few counts. The CDR3 reads CSVAPTTTSAYQETQYF. The CDR3 DNA sequence: TGCAGCGTTGCGCCCACGACGACTAGCGCCTACCAAGAGACCCAGTACTTC. V is TRBV29-1 and J is TRBJ2-5, with TRBD2 matching over 8 bases. The V and J ends lost 4 bases and 0 bases, in that order; junction bases with no gene match: 13. Germline-derived CDR1 and CDR2 are SQVTM and ANQGSEA. The CDR3 is 17 amino acids.

The chain is built from TRBV5-1 and TRBJ1-2; D not certain. Trimming shortened V by 4 bases and J by 7 bases, and 14 bases separated the two germline ends. CDR3 length: 13 residues. Germline V gene sequence: CDR1 SGHRS, CDR2 YFSETQ. The CDR3 sequence is CASSPELARGYTF. CDR3 bases: TGCGCCAGCAGCCCCGAGTTAGCCCGTGGCTACACCTTC. Based on the CDR3 plus reference TRBV5-1 and TRBJ1-2, the full variable domain is KAGVTQTPRYLIKTRGQQVTLSCSPISGHRSVSWYQQTPGQGLQFLFEYFSETQRNKGNFPGRFSGRQFSNSRSEMNVSTLELGDSALYLCASSPELARGYTFGSGTRLTVV.

The gene calls are TRBV14 and TRBJ1-4; D ambiguous. In germline, CDR1 is SGHDN, CDR2 FVKESK. V was shortened by 0 bases and J by 5 bases, with 16 bases between the two germline ends. This CDR3 has 17 amino acids. The DNA of the CDR3 is TGTGCCAGCAGCCAAGATGTCGACGCCCGGAAGAATGAAAAACTGTTTTTT. It specifies CASSQDVDARKNEKLFF.

The V call is TRBV20-1, the J call TRBJ2-4; possibly TRBD1 for D (5 bases). CDR3 length equals 14 residues. Germline V gene sequence: CDR1 DFQATT, CDR2 SNEGSKA (reference sequence). V gave up 1 base and J gave up 4 bases, with 11 bases separating them. For the CDR3, the DNA is TGCAGTGCTAGAGTTGGAAAGGGGAAAAACATTCAGTACTTC. It yields the protein CSARVGKGKNIQYF.

The chain links TRBV12-3 or TRBV12-4 to TRBJ1-6; no clear D gene. The length of the CDR3 is 12 residues. Trimming cost V 4 bases and J 7 bases, with 5 bases left between them. For the CDR3, the DNA is TGTGCCAGCAGTTCGATGAATTCACCCCTCCACTTT. Protein sequence: CASSSMNSPLHF.

This clonotype was observed a handful of times. The chain carries TRBV29-1 and TRBJ1-1, with D perhaps matching TRBD1 (5 bases). V shed 6 bases and J shed 6 bases, with 17 bases lying between them. The germline V gene has CDR1 SQVTM and CDR2 ANQGSEA. The CDR3 covers 13 residues. CDR3 bases: TGCAGCGTGTACGGTGGAGGGGAAGCTGAAGCTTTCTTT. Encoded protein: CSVYGGGEAEAFF.

A note on this clonotype: A single base separates this from a much larger clone, so it may be a read error. CDR3 coding DNA: TGTGCCAGCAGTTTCCAGGACACTGAAGCTTTCTTT. It translates to CASSFQDTEAFF. V usage is TRBV12-3 or TRBV12-4 and J usage is TRBJ1-1; no definite D call. The CDR3 totals 12 residues. Trimming removed 3 bases from V and 3 bases from J, with 5 bases in between.

This sequence joins TRBV11-3 and TRBJ2-2; 7 bases are a match to TRBD2. V was clipped by 10 bases and J by 4 bases; unmatched bases: 6. Germline V gives CDR1 SGHNT, CDR2 YENEEA. CDR3 size: 13 residues. The CDR3 reads CATGGSATGELFF. The CDR3 nucleotides are TGTGCCACCGGGGGGAGTGCCACCGGGGAGCTGTTTTTT.

The chain has TRBV29-1 and TRBJ2-7, with D possibly matching TRBD1 (5 bases). The CDR3 spans 12 residues. Between the trimmed V and J ends, which lost 4 bases and 6 bases, there was a span of 13 bases. The germline V gene has CDR1 SQVTM and CDR2 ANQGSEA. In DNA form, the CDR3 reads TGCAGCGTTGTCACCAGGGTTTGCGAGCAGTACGTC. Translated, it gives CSVVTRVCEQYV.

The gene calls are TRBV6-2 or TRBV6-3 and TRBJ1-5; D is possibly TRBD1 (6 bases). Trimming took off 8 bases at V and 3 bases at J, with 11 bases between the two ends. This CDR3 has 13 residues. Germline V CDR1 and CDR2: MNHEY, SVGEGT. CDR3 bases: TGTGCCAGCGGTTGGACAGACAATCAGCCCCAGCATTTT. Its protein product is CASGWTDNQPQHF.

The chain links TRBV12-3 or TRBV12-4 to TRBJ2-5, with unresolved D. Trimming removed 2 bases at V and 9 bases at J, with 7 bases between. The CDR3 length is 11 residues. The DNA for the CDR3 is TGTGCCAGCAGTTTATTCGACTCCCAGTACTTC. This encodes CASSLFDSQYF.

The V and J genes are TRBV7-2 and TRBJ2-1; the match to TRBD2 covers 7 bases. Unmatched junction bases numbered 0, after V lost 4 bases and J lost 3 bases. Per germline, CDR1 SGHTA and CDR2 FQGNSA. The CDR3 consists of 13 residues. The CDR3, as DNA: TGTGCCAGCAGCTGGACTAGCTACAATGAGCAGTTCTTC. Its protein is CASSWTSYNEQFF.

The CDR3 sequence: CASSQAVRGTEAFF. Written as DNA, the CDR3 is TGTGCCAGCAGCCAAGCCGTCAGGGGCACTGAAGCTTTCTTT. The chain joins TRBV3-1 to TRBJ1-1; the D gene is possibly TRBD1 (6 bases). With 1 base removed from V and 4 bases from J, the gap between germline ends came to 10 bases. This CDR3 comprises 14 residues. From germline, CDR1 is LGHDT and CDR2 YNNKEL (reference sequence).

The rearrangement links TRBV4-2 to TRBJ2-1; 11 positions match TRBD2. Germline CDR1 and CDR2: LGHNA and YNFKEQ. The junction had 8 bases not matched to a gene; V was cut back by 6 bases and J by 4 bases. This CDR3 has 16 amino acids. CDR3 residues: CASRPFTSGSYNEQFF. The DNA of the CDR3 is TGTGCCAGCAGACCTTTCACTAGCGGGAGTTACAATGAGCAGTTCTTC.

This clonotype has at least ten counts. The chain couples TRBV20-1 to TRBJ2-1; 12 bases map to TRBD2. The CDR3 is 14 residues long. Germline CDR1 and CDR2: DFQATT and SNEGSKA (reference sequence). For the CDR3, the DNA is TGCAGCGCCCGACTAGCGGGAGAGGAAAATGAGCAGTTCTTC. It is translated as CSARLAGEENEQFF.

The chain combines TRBV6-1 with TRBJ1-5; D not resolved. The germline V and J ends were trimmed by 7 bases and 4 bases, with 14 bases remaining between them. Germline V gene data show CDR1 as MNHNS and CDR2 as SASEGT. The CDR3 sequence is 14 residues long. In DNA, the CDR3 is TGTGCCAGCACCCAAGGCCTTTTAAATCAGCCCCAGCATTTT. Its protein is CASTQGLLNQPQHF.

The genes are TRBV7-2 and TRBJ1-2; 9 bases are shared with TRBD1. Germline lookup yields CDR1 SGHTA and CDR2 FQGNSA. The CDR3 is 14 amino acids. V shed 2 bases, J shed 5 bases, and the junction held 3 bases outside the gene matches. This CDR3 reads CASSLQGQGYGYTF. The CDR3 nucleotides are TGTGCCAGCAGCTTACAGGGACAGGGATATGGCTACACCTTC.